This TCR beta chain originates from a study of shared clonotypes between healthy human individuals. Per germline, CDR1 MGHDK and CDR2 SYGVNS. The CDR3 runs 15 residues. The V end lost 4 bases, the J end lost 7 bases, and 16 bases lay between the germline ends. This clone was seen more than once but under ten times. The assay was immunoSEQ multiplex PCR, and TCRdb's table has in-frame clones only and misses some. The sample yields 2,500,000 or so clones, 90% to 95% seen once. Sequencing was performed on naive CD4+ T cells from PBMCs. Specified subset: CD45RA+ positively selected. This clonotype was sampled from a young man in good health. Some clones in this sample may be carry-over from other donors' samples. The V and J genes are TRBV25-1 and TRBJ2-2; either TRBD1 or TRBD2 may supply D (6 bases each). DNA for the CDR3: TGTGCCAGCAGTGGGGAAAGGACAGCGGGCGGGGAGCTGTTTTTT. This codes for CASSGERTAGGELFF.